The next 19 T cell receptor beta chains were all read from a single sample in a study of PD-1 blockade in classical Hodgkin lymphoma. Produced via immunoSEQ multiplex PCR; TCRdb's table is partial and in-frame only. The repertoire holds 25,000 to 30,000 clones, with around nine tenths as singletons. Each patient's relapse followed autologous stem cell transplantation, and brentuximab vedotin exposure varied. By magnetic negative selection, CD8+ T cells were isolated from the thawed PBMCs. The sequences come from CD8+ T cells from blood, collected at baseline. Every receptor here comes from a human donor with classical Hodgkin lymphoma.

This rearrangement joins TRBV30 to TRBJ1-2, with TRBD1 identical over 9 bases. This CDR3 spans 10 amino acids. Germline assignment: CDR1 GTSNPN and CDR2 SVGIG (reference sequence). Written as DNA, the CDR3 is TGTGTCAAACAGGGGGCGGGCTACACCTTC. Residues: CVKQGAGYTF. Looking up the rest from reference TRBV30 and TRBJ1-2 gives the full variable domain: SQTIHQWPATLVQPVGSPLSLECTVEGTSNPNLYWYRQAAGRGLQLLFYSVGIGQISSEVPQNLSASRPQDRQFILSSKKLLLSDSGFYLCVKQGAGYTFGSGTRLTVV.

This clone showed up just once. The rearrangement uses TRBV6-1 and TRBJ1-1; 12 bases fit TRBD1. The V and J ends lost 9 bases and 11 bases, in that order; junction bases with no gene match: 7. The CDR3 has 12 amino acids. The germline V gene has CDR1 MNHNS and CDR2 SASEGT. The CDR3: CASPGTGGSAFF. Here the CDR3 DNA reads TGTGCCAGTCCCGGGACAGGGGGCAGTGCTTTCTTT.

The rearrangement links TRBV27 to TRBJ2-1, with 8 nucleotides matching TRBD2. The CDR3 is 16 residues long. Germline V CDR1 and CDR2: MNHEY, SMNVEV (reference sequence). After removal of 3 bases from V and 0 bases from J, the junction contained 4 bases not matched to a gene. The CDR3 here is CASSFPSGRSYNEQFF. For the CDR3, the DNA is TGTGCCAGCAGTTTCCCTAGCGGGCGCTCCTACAATGAGCAGTTCTTC.

Here the CDR3 DNA reads TGTGCCAGGGACCGGGACAGGGACTACAATGAGCAGTTCTTC. It translates to CARDRDRDYNEQFF. The chain employs TRBV19 and TRBJ2-1; 9 bases fit TRBD1. The CDR3 has 14 amino acids. Trimming removed 9 bases from V and 3 bases from J; junction bases left unmatched: 6. From germline, CDR1 is LNHDA and CDR2 SQIVND (reference sequence).

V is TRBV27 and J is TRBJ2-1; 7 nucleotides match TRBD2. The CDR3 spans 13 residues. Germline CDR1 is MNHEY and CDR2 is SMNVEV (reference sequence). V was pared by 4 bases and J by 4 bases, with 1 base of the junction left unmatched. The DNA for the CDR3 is TGTGCCAGCAGTTCGGGACTATACAATGAGCAGTTCTTC. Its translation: CASSSGLYNEQFF.

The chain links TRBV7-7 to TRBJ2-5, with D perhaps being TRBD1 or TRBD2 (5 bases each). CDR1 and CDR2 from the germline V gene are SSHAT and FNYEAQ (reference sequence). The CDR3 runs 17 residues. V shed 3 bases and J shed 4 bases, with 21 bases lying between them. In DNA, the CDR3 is TGTGCCAGCAGCTTCCGATTATCAAGGGGTGGGGGAGAGACCCAGTACTTC. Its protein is CASSFRLSRGGGETQYF.

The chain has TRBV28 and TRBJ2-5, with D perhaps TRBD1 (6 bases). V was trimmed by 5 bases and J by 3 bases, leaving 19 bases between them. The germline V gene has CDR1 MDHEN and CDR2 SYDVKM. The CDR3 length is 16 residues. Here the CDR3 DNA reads TGTGCCAGCAGTCCGGACAGCACAGCCGAGAAAGAGACCCAGTACTTC. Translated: CASSPDSTAEKETQYF.

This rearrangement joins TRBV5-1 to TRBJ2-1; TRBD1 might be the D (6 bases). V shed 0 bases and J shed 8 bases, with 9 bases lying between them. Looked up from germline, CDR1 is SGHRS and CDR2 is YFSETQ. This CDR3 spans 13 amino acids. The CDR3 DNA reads TGCGCCAGCAGCTTGGAGGGGGTAGATGAGCAGTTCTTC. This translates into CASSLEGVDEQFF.

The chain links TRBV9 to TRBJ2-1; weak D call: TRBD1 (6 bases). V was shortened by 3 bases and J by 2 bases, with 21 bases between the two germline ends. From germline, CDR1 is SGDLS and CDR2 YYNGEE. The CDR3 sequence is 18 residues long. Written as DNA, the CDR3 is TGTGCCAGCAGCGCAGGTCGACCGGACAGCCGAACCTACAATGAGCAGTTCTTC. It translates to CASSAGRPDSRTYNEQFF.

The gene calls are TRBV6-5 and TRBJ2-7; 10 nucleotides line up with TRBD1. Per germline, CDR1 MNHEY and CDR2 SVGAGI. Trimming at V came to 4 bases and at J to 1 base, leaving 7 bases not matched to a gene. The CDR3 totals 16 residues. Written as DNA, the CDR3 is TGTGCCAGCAGTTCCCCCGGGACAGGGGCGTCCTACGAGCAGTACTTC. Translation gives CASSSPGTGASYEQYF.

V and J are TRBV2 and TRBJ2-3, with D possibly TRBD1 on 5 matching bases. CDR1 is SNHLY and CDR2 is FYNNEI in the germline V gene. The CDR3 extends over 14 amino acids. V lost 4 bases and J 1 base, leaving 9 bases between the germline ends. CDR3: CASSGDSRTDTQYF. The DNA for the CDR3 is TGTGCCAGCAGTGGTGACAGTCGCACAGATACGCAGTATTTT. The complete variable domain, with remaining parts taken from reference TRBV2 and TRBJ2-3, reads EPEVTQTPSHQVTQMGQEVILRCVPISNHLYFYWYRQILGQKVEFLVSFYNNEISEKSEIFDDQFSVERPDGSNFTLKIRSTKLEDSAMYFCASSGDSRTDTQYFGPGTRLTVL.

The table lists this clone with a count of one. CDR3 DNA: TGTGCCAGCAGCGGCCGGGACAGGGCGATGGATCAGCCCCAGCATTTT. This sequence encodes CASSGRDRAMDQPQHF. The rearrangement links TRBV5-6 to TRBJ1-5; 9 positions agree with TRBD1. V lost 4 bases to trimming and J lost 5 bases; unmatched junction nucleotides: 10. The germline gives CDR1 SGHDT, CDR2 YYEEEE. The CDR3 consists of 16 residues. Drawing the rest from reference TRBV5-6 and TRBJ1-5, the complete variable domain is DAGVTQSPTHLIKTRGQQVTLRCSPKSGHDTVSWYQQALGQGPQFIFQYYEEEERQRGNFPDRFSGHQFPNYSSELNVNALLLGDSALYLCASSGRDRAMDQPQHFGDGTRLSIL.

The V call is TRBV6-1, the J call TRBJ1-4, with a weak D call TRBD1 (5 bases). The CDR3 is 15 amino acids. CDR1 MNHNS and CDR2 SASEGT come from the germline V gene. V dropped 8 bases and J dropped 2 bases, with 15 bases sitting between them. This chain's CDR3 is CASGAQVETNEKLFF. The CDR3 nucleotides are TGTGCCAGCGGGGCGCAGGTGGAGACTAATGAAAAACTGTTTTTT.

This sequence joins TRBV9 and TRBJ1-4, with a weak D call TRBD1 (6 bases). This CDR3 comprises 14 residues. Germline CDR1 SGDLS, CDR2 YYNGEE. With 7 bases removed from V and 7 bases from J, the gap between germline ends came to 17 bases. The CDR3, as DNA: TGTGCCAGCTCGCCTTTGGGGGCGCCTGAAAAACTGTTTTTT. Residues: CASSPLGAPEKLFF.

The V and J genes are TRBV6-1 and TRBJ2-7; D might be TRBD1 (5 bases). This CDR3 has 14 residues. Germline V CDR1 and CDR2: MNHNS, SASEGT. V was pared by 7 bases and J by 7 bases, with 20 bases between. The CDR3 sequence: CASTGQGLGWEQYF. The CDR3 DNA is TGTGCCAGCACAGGGCAGGGTCTAGGGTGGGAGCAGTACTTC.

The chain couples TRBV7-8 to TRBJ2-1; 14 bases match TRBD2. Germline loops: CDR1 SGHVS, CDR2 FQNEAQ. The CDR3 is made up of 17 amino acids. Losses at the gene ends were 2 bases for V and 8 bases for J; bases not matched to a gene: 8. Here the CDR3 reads CASSLIEGLAGAHEQFF. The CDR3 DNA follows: TGTGCCAGCAGCTTAATTGAGGGACTAGCGGGAGCCCATGAGCAGTTCTTC.

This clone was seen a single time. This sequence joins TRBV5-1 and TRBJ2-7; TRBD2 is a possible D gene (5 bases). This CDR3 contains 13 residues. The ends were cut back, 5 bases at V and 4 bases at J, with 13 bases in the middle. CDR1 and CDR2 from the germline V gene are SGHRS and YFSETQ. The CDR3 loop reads CASRGRESYEQYF. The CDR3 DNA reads TGCGCCAGCAGAGGAAGGGAGTCGTACGAGCAGTACTTC.

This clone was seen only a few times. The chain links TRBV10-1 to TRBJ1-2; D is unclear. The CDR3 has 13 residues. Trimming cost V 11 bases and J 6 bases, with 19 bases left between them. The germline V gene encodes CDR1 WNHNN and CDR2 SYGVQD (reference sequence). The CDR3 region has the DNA TGCGCCGGACCCGGAGCAGACAAGCATGGCTACACCTTC. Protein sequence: CAGPGADKHGYTF.

The CDR3 loop reads CASRDRQGGQPQHF. CDR3 sequence (DNA): TGTGCCAGCAGGGATAGGCAGGGAGGTCAGCCCCAGCATTTT. This chain joins TRBV7-8 and TRBJ1-5, with D perhaps TRBD1 (5 bases). CDR1 and CDR2 from the germline V gene are SGHVS and FQNEAQ. The ends were cut back, 6 bases at V and 6 bases at J, with 15 bases in the middle. CDR3 length: 14 residues.